One and the same sample provided the 21 T cell receptor beta chains below, sequenced in a study of T cells in Graves' hyperthyroidism and ophthalmopathy. Amplification targeted TCR beta CDR3 regions from RNA transcripts. A set of HTBI primers served as the primers for a first-round RT-PCR of the TCR CDR3. Each CDR3 protein gets one entry after TCRdb re-called the multiplex PCR reads with MiXCR. The table lists about 560,000 distinct CDR3 sequences, roughly 17% of them singletons. Source material: blood. The receptors here all came from a woman younger than 30 with Graves' hyperthyroidism.

In its sample, this clonotype was seen many times. V usage is TRBV7-2 and J usage is TRBJ2-7; D possibly matches TRBD1 or TRBD2 (5 bases each). This CDR3 has 12 amino acids. Trimming took off 7 bases at V and 3 bases at J, with 10 bases between the two ends. CDR1 SGHTA and CDR2 FQGNSA come from the germline V gene. CDR3 nucleotides: TGTGCCAGCACGGGGCCAGACTACGAGCAGTACTTC. Amino acid sequence: CASTGPDYEQYF. Filled out from reference TRBV7-2 and TRBJ2-7, the complete variable domain reads GAGVSQSPSNKVTEKGKDVELRCDPISGHTALYWYRQSLGQGLEFLIYFQGNSAPDKSGLPSDRFSAERTGGSVSTLTIQRTQQEDSAVYLCASTGPDYEQYFGPGTRLTVT.

This clonotype has a handful of counts. This chain uses TRBV7-9 with TRBJ1-1; maybe TRBD1 (5 bases). CDR3 size: 16 residues. Trimming stripped 3 bases from V and 4 bases from J, with 18 bases between. Germline CDR1 and CDR2: SEHNR and FQNEAQ (reference sequence). The CDR3 protein is CASSFPPGRGVTEAFF. CDR3 DNA sequence: TGTGCCAGCAGCTTTCCCCCGGGGAGAGGGGTCACTGAAGCTTTCTTT.

The rearrangement links TRBV5-1 to TRBJ1-5, with D unclear. Germline assignment: CDR1 SGHRS and CDR2 YFSETQ. This CDR3 region has 15 residues. V was shortened by 0 bases and J by 0 bases, with 7 bases between the two germline ends. CDR3 in amino acids: CASSLAGSSNQPQHF. CDR3 DNA: TGCGCCAGCAGCTTGGCGGGCAGTAGCAATCAGCCCCAGCATTTT.

This clonotype was observed at least ten times. The chain links TRBV7-8 to TRBJ2-7, with TRBD2 as a possible D gene (5 bases). V lost 1 base to trimming and J lost 5 bases, with 12 bases between them. This CDR3 spans 14 amino acids. Germline V gene lookup returns CDR1 SGHVS and CDR2 FQNEAQ. The CDR3 sequence: CASSLEPGLHEQYF. The CDR3, as DNA: TGTGCCAGCAGCTTAGAGCCGGGGTTACACGAGCAGTACTTC.

At least ten counts were recorded for this clonotype. The V gene is TRBV7-9, the J gene TRBJ2-7, with unresolved D. V lost 3 bases and J lost 3, with 9 bases in between. The CDR3 covers 13 residues. Germline V gives CDR1 SEHNR, CDR2 FQNEAQ (reference sequence). Here the CDR3 reads CASSFRRNYEQYF. The CDR3 DNA reads as TGTGCCAGCAGCTTCAGGCGGAACTACGAGCAGTACTTC. The full variable domain, with the rest looked up from reference TRBV7-9 and TRBJ2-7, is DTGVSQNPRHKITKRGQNVTFRCDPISEHNRLYWYRQTLGQGPEFLTYFQNEAQLEKSRLLSDRFSAERPKGSFSTLEIQRTEQGDSAMYLCASSFRRNYEQYFGPGTRLTVT.

There are many counts of this clonotype. The rearrangement links TRBV6-2 or TRBV6-3 to TRBJ1-5; D gene uncertain. V shed 2 bases and J shed 3 bases, with 8 bases lying between them. CDR1 MNHEY and CDR2 SVGEGT come from the germline V gene. There are 14 residues in the CDR3. The DNA for the CDR3 is TGTGCCAGCAGTTACGTACGGATCAATCAGCCCCAGCATTTT. Protein: CASSYVRINQPQHF.

The rearrangement joins TRBV5-1 to TRBJ2-7; D might be TRBD1 (7 bases). The CDR3 runs 19 residues. CDR1 and CDR2 (germline): SGHRS, YFSETQ. With 5 bases removed from V and 2 bases from J, the gap between germline ends came to 29 bases. CDR3 sequence (DNA): TGCGCCAGCAGAACAGACAGGGAAGTTACTAGCTACCGAACCTACGAGCAGTACTTC. This translates into CASRTDREVTSYRTYEQYF.

This chain uses TRBV10-3 with TRBJ2-5, with D possibly being TRBD1 (6 bases). With 6 bases removed from V and 3 bases from J, the gap between germline ends came to 11 bases. From germline, CDR1 is ENHRY and CDR2 SYGVKD. CDR3 length equals 13 residues. CDR3 in amino acids: CAIRQGSEETQYF. The CDR3 DNA is TGTGCCATCAGACAGGGATCGGAAGAGACCCAGTACTTC.

This clonotype was counted many times. V usage is TRBV3-1 and J usage is TRBJ1-4; tentative D call: TRBD1 (6 bases). Trimming took off 1 base at V and 7 bases at J, with 13 bases between the two ends. The CDR3 has 15 amino acids. From germline, CDR1 is LGHDT and CDR2 YNNKEL (reference sequence). CDR3: CASSQAGGAAEKLFF. The DNA of the CDR3 is TGTGCCAGCAGCCAAGCCGGGGGCGCAGCTGAAAAACTGTTTTTT.

This clonotype was recorded a few times. The V gene is TRBV5-6, the J gene TRBJ2-2; D gene ambiguous. This CDR3 has 15 amino acids. The V and J ends lost 2 bases and 4 bases respectively, with 12 bases between them. The germline V gene encodes CDR1 SGHDT and CDR2 YYEEEE. The CDR3 loop is CASSLIGPPTGELFF. CDR3 DNA sequence: TGTGCCAGCAGCTTAATCGGCCCTCCCACCGGGGAGCTGTTTTTT. The variable domain in full, with the rest retrieved from reference TRBV5-6 and TRBJ2-2, is DAGVTQSPTHLIKTRGQQVTLRCSPKSGHDTVSWYQQALGQGPQFIFQYYEEEERQRGNFPDRFSGHQFPNYSSELNVNALLLGDSALYLCASSLIGPPTGELFFGEGSRLTVL.

This clonotype was seen more than once but under ten times. This rearrangement joins TRBV7-8 to TRBJ1-6, with 7 bases aligning to TRBD1. V dropped 5 bases and J dropped 7; count of bases not matched to a gene: 11. CDR1 is SGHVS and CDR2 is FQNEAQ in the germline V gene. The CDR3 has 16 amino acids. CDR3 DNA sequence: TGTGCCAGCAGCCTCATAGGACAGGCGAGGAATTCACCCCTCCACTTT. Its translation is CASSLIGQARNSPLHF.

Comments on this clonotype: A much larger clone differs by one base, so this may be a read error. The rearrangement uses TRBV18 and TRBJ2-6; either TRBD1 or TRBD2 may fit D (5 bases each). This CDR3 has 15 amino acids. Trimming took off 1 base at V and 2 bases at J, with 6 bases between the two ends. Germline CDR1 KGHSH, CDR2 LQKENI. For the CDR3, the DNA is TGTGCCAGCTCACCACGAGGGGCTGGGGCCAACGTCCTGACTTTC. It translates to CASSPRGAGANVLTF.

J is TRBJ1-6 and V is TRBV5-1; a possible D gene is TRBD1 (5 bases). Germline loops: CDR1 SGHRS, CDR2 YFSETQ. The CDR3 runs 13 residues. Trimming cost V 2 bases and J 8 bases, with 8 bases left between them. The CDR3 sequence: CASSLQDDSPLHF. The DNA of the CDR3 is TGCGCCAGCAGCTTACAGGATGATTCACCCCTCCACTTT. Full variable domain (missing parts from reference TRBV5-1 and TRBJ1-6): KAGVTQTPRYLIKTRGQQVTLSCSPISGHRSVSWYQQTPGQGLQFLFEYFSETQRNKGNFPGRFSGRQFSNSRSEMNVSTLELGDSALYLCASSLQDDSPLHFGNGTRLTVT.

The table lists this clonotype with a few counts. V and J are TRBV6-6 and TRBJ2-7; 10 bases match TRBD1. J was trimmed by 7 bases and V by 0 bases; bases with no gene match: 6. The CDR3 has 15 amino acids. Germline CDR1 reads MNHNY; CDR2 reads SVGAGI (reference sequence). The CDR3 is CASSYSGTGVMEQYF. The CDR3 nucleotides read TGTGCCAGCAGTTACTCCGGGACAGGGGTGATGGAGCAGTACTTC.

This clonotype was seen at least ten times. V usage is TRBV5-1 and J usage is TRBJ2-7; 9 bases fit TRBD1. With V trimmed by 2 bases and J by 3 bases, 15 bases remained unmatched. This CDR3 has 18 residues. Germline V gene sequence: CDR1 SGHRS, CDR2 YFSETQ. CDR3: CASSFGGAWDRAIYEQYF. The CDR3 nucleotides are TGCGCCAGCAGCTTCGGAGGTGCATGGGACAGGGCCATCTACGAGCAGTACTTC.

This clonotype occurred many times. The chain couples TRBV13 to TRBJ2-7, with 10 bases that match TRBD2. The CDR3 runs 14 residues. V trimming: 4 bases; J trimming: 5 bases; junction bases outside the gene matches: 5. Germline-derived CDR1 and CDR2 are PRHDT and FYEKMQ (reference sequence). CDR3 protein: CASSSGTSDDEQYF. The CDR3 DNA reads as TGTGCCAGCAGCTCCGGGACTAGCGACGACGAGCAGTACTTC.

This clonotype was recorded at least ten times. J is TRBJ2-3 and V is TRBV6-2 or TRBV6-3; D may be TRBD1 (5 bases). CDR1 and CDR2 (germline): MNHEY, SVGEGT. The CDR3 is made up of 14 amino acids. With 3 bases removed from V and 9 bases from J, the gap between germline ends came to 16 bases. The CDR3 loop reads CASSYGQGFGTQYF. CDR3 coding DNA: TGTGCCAGCAGTTATGGGCAGGGATTTGGCACGCAGTATTTT.

This clonotype has just a few counts. The rearrangement uses TRBV29-1 and TRBJ1-2, with 7 nucleotides matching TRBD1. Germline CDR1 reads SQVTM; CDR2 reads ANQGSEA. V was pared by 7 bases and J by 4 bases, with 9 bases of the junction left unmatched. The CDR3 totals 13 residues. The DNA for the CDR3 is TGCAGCGCCGGAACAGGGGTCGGCTATGGCTACACCTTC. Residues: CSAGTGVGYGYTF.

With regard to this clonotype: Possible read error: a much larger clone is one base away. V usage is TRBV28 and J usage is TRBJ1-2, with a tentative D call TRBD1 (5 bases). The CDR3 has 14 amino acids. Looked up from germline, CDR1 is MDHEN and CDR2 is SYDVKM. Trimming left V 6 bases short and J 2 bases short, with 13 bases between. CDR3 sequence: CASSPRRQNYGYTF. The CDR3 region has the DNA TGTGCCAGCAGCCCCCGGAGACAGAACTATGGCTACACCTTC.

This clonotype was counted only a few times. The chain combines TRBV15 with TRBJ2-5; D gene unclear. The CDR3 runs to 12 residues. Germline loops: CDR1 LNHNV, CDR2 YYDKDF (reference sequence). Deletions cut 3 bases from V and 6 bases from J, with 8 bases between. The CDR3 sequence is CATSRHSKTQYF. Here the CDR3 DNA reads TGTGCCACCAGCAGGCACTCGAAGACCCAGTACTTC.

This clonotype showed up many times. This chain links TRBV12-3 or TRBV12-4 with TRBJ1-6; D not certain. V dropped 4 bases and J dropped 9 bases, with 13 bases sitting between them. CDR3 size: 14 residues. CDR3 in DNA: TGTGCCAGCAGTTCCAGAGCGACTGGTTCACCCCTCCACTTT. Translation gives CASSSRATGSPLHF.